This entry concerns a single T cell receptor (beta chain). What it recognizes is unknown. This record comes from a study of glioma-infiltrating T cells after dendritic cell vaccination. About the study: Patients received three intradermal dendritic cell vaccine injections at biweekly intervals.

Overall study results and limits: Estimated pretreatment TIL content predicted outcome after dendritic cell vaccination. No direct clonality-survival link was found; a diverse polyclonal response may matter.

Primers: 60 V beta forward and 13 J beta reverse. Clones were sequenced by immunoSEQ multiplex PCR, and TCRdb holds only the in-frame ones, with some missing. This table holds 80,000 to 95,000 clones, about 85% found once. V lost 2 bases to trimming and J lost 2 bases, with 16 bases between them. Per the germline V gene, CDR1 is SGHNT and CDR2 is YYREEE (reference sequence). The CDR3 totals 16 residues. The origin of this receptor is a human donor with glioblastoma. This chain links TRBV5-4 with TRBJ1-1; no definite D call. Sequenced here: blood, sampled before dendritic cell vaccination. The CDR3 spells CASSFLATRVNTEAFF. CDR3 DNA sequence: TGTGCCAGCAGCTTTCTGGCCACGCGGGTTAACACTGAAGCTTTCTTT.